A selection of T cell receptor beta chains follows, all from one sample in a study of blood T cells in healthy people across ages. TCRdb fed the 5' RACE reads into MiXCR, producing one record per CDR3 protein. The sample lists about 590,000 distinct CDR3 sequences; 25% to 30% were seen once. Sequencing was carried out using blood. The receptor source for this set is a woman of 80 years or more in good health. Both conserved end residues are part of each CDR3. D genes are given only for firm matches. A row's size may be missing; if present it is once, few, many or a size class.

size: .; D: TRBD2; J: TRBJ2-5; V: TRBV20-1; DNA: TGCAGTGCTAGAGATGTATGGACTAGCGGCACTCGAGAGACCCAGTACTTC; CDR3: CSARDVWTSGTRETQYF
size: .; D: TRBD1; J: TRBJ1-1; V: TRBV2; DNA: TGTGCCAGCAGCAGGGACAGGGTTGGGGGGACTGAAGCTTTCTTT; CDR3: CASSRDRVGGTEAFF
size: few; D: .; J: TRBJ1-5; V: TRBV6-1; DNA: TGTGCCAGCAAGCCGGACAATAACAATCAGCCCCAGCATTTT; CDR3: CASKPDNNNQPQHF
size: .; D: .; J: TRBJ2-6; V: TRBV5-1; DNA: TGCGCCAGCAGCTCAACTCGCGGGGTCTCTGGGGCCAACGTCCTGACTTTC; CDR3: CASSSTRGVSGANVLTF
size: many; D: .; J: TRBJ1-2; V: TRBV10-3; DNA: TGTGCCATCAGTGAGTTAGGGTCATCGGGTGGCTACACCTTC; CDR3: CAISELGSSGGYTF
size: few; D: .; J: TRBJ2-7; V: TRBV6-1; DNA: TGTGCCATCAATAAGGGCGGACCCTACGAGCAGTACTTC; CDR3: CAINKGGPYEQYF
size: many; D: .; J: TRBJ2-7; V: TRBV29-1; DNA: TGCAGCGTTCTACAGGGTTACGAGCAGTACTTC; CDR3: CSVLQGYEQYF
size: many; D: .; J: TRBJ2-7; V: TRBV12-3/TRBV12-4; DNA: TGTGCCAGCAGTTTAGCGGGTAACCTCTACGAGCAGTACTTC; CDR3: CASSLAGNLYEQYF
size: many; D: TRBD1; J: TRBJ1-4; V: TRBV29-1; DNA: TGCAGCGCCAGGGGGTCTCTCTATGAAAAACTGTTTTTT; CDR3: CSARGSLYEKLFF
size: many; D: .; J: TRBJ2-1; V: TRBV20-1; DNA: TGCAGTGCTAGTAAGGGGCAGGACAATGAGCAGTTCTTC; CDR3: CSASKGQDNEQFF
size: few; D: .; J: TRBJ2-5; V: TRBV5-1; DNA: TGCGCCGGCAGGGAAGAAGAGACCCAGTACTTC; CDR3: CAGREEETQYF
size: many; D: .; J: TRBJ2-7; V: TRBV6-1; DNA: TGTGCCAGCAGTGAAGAGTCATCATCCCCCTACGAGCAGTACTTC; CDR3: CASSEESSSPYEQYF
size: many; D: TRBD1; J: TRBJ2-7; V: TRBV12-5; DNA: TGTGCTAGTGGAATCACAGGGGGCTCCTACGAGCAGTACTTC; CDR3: CASGITGGSYEQYF
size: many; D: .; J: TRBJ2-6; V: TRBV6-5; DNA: TGTGCCAGCAGCTCCTACTCTGGGGCCAACGTCCTGACTTTC; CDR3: CASSSYSGANVLTF
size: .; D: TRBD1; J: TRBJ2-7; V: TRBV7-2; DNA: TGTGCCAGCAGCTTAGCGGACAGGGGTGACGAGCAGTACTTC; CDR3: CASSLADRGDEQYF
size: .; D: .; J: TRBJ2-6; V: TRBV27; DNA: TGTGCCAGCAGTCTTTGGTCTGGGGCCAACGTCCTGACTTTC; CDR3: CASSLWSGANVLTF
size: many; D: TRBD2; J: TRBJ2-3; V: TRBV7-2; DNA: TGTGCCAGCAGCCCCCGGGGAGGCGCGGGGGGGACAGATACGCAGTATTTT; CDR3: CASSPRGGAGGTDTQYF
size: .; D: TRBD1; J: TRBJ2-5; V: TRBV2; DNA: TGTGCCAGCGGTCAGCTAGGACAGGGACGCGAGACCCAGTACTTC; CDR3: CASGQLGQGRETQYF
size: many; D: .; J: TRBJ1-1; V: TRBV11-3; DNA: TGTGCCAGCAGCCCGCGTGGCAGAAACACTGAAGCTTTCTTT; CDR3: CASSPRGRNTEAFF
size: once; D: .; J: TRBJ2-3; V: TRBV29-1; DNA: TGCAGCGTTGTGGGCACTGAGCAGTATTTC; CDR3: CSVVGTEQYF
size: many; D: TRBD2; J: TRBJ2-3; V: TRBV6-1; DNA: TGTGCCAGCAGCCGATCTTCTAGCGGGGGGGTCACAGATACGCAGTATTTT; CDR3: CASSRSSSGGVTDTQYF
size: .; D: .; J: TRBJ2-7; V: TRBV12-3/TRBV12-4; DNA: TGTGCCAGCAGTTTAGAACAGGGTCCCCGCGAGCAGTACTTC; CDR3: CASSLEQGPREQYF
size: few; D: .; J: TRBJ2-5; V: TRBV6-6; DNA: TGTGCCAGCAGTTACCGGTTAGATGAGCAGTACTTC; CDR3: CASSYRLDEQYF
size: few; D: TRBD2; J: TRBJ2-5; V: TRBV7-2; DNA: TGTGCCAGCAGCCTCACGGGGGGGCGACACGATGAGCAGTACTTC; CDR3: CASSLTGGRHDEQYF
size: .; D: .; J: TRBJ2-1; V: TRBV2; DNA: TGTGCCAGTAAGAGGACAGCTTCCTACAATGAGCAGTTCTTC; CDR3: CASKRTASYNEQFF
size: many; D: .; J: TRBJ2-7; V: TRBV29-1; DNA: TGCAGCGCTGCCAGTACAGGGTCCGGCGAGCAGTACTTC; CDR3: CSAASTGSGEQYF
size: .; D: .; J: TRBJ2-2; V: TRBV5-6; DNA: TGTGCCAGCAGCTTACGGACACAACAAGCCGAGGAGCTGTTTTTT; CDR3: CASSLRTQQAEELFF
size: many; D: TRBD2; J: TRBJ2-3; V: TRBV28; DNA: TGTGCCACCAAGACGGGACTAGGCACAGATACGCAGTATTTT; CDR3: CATKTGLGTDTQYF
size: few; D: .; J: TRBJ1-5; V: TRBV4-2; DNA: TGTGCCAGCAGCCTTGAGGATACAGGGCTAAGCAATCAGCCCCAGCATTTT; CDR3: CASSLEDTGLSNQPQHF
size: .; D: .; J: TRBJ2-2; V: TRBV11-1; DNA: TGTGCCAGCAGGGCTCGGGAAACGAACACCGGGGAGCTGTTTTTT; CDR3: CASRARETNTGELFF
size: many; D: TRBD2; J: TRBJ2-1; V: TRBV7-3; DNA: TGTGCCAGCAGCTTATCATTGACTAGCCTGGATGAGCAGTTCTTC; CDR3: CASSLSLTSLDEQFF
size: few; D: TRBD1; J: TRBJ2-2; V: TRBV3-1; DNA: TGTGCCAGCAAAACGGCCGGGGACAGCCGAAACACCGGGGAGCTGTTTTTT; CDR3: CASKTAGDSRNTGELFF
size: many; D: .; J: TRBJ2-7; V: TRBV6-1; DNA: TGTGCCAGCAGTGAAGTTGCTCGGGAGCAGTACTTC; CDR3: CASSEVAREQYF
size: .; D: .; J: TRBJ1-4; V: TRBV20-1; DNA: TGCAGTGCTAGAGATCCTCAGGGTGAAAAACTGTTTTTT; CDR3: CSARDPQGEKLFF
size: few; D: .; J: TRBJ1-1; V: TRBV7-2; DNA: TGTGCCAGCAGCGACCCGGGACGGCGTTACACTGAAGCTTTCTTT; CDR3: CASSDPGRRYTEAFF
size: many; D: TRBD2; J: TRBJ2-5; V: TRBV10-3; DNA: TGTGCCATCAGCTTTGGACTAGCGGGGGGGCGGGGAGAGACCCAGTACTTC; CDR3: CAISFGLAGGRGETQYF
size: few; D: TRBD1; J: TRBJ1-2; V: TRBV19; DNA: TGTGCCAGTAGTACTTTCGGACAGGGAAGAAACTATGGCTACACCTTC; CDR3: CASSTFGQGRNYGYTF
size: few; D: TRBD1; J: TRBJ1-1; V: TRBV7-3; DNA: TGTGCCAGCAGCCCAGACAGGGTTGAGTACACTGAAGCTTTCTTT; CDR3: CASSPDRVEYTEAFF
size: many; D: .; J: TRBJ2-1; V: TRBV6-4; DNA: TGTGCCAGCAGTGAAATGGCCGCAGGCGGTTCAGAGCAGTTCTTC; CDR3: CASSEMAAGGSEQFF
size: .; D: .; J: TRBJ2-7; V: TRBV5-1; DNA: TGCGCCAGCAGCCCGGATACAGGGGGGGGCGAGCAGTACTTC; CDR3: CASSPDTGGGEQYF
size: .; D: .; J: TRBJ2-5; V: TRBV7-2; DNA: TGTGCCAGCAGCCGCCAGGGACCGAAACTCAATGAGCGGTACTTC; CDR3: CASSRQGPKLNERYF
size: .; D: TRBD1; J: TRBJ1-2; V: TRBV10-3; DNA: TGTGCCATCAGCGGACAGGGGGATGGCTACACCTTC; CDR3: CAISGQGDGYTF